This T cell receptor (beta chain) was identified during a study of cytomegalovirus exposure and HLA in healthy donors. Germline CDR1 and CDR2: SGHAT and FQNNGV. V lost 4 bases and J lost 4; bases outside the gene matches: 4. The CDR3 contains 15 residues. Both 60 Vbeta primers and 13 Jbeta primers went into the PCR. Method: immunoSEQ multiplex PCR; TCRdb's copy keeps in-frame clones and lacks some. The sample includes 95,000 to 110,000 clones. The chain joins TRBV11-2 to TRBJ2-7; 13 bases line up with TRBD2. The material sequenced was PBMCs. The clonotype was recovered from a man aged 35-49 years in good health and CMV-seronegative. The CDR3 DNA is TGTGCCAGCAGCTCCCGGACTAGCGGGAGTTACGAGCAGTACTTC. Protein: CASSSRTSGSYEQYF.